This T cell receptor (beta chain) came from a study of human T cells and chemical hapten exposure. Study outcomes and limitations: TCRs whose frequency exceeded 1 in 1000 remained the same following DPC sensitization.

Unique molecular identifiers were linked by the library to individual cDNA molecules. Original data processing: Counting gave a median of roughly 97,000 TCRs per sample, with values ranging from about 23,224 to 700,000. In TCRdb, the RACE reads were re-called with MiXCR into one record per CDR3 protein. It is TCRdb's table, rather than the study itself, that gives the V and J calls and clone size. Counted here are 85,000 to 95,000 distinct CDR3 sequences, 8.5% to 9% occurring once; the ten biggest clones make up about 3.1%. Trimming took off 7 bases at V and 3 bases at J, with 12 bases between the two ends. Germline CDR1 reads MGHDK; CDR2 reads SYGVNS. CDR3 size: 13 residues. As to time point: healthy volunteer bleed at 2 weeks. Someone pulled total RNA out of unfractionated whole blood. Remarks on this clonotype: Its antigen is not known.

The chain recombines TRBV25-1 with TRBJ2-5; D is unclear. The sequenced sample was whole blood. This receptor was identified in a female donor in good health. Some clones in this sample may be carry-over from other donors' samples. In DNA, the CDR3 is TGTGCCAGCAATTCGGGCCCCAAAGAGACCCAGTACTTC. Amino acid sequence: CASNSGPKETQYF.